One sample yielded the 21 T cell receptor beta chains listed below, sequenced in a study of shared clonotypes between healthy human individuals. Data came from immunoSEQ multiplex PCR; TCRdb stores just in-frame clones and leaves some out. Of approximately 100,000 clones detected, 67% appear once; the ten largest clones hold 24%. Sequencing was carried out using memory CD8+ T cells sorted from blood. Sample subset: CD45RO+ cells pooled with CCR7-negative TemRA cells. All receptors come from a woman younger than 45 in good health.

The CDR3 sequence is CASSGPGQGTGELFF. As DNA, the CDR3 is TGTGCCAGCAGTGGACCGGGACAAGGCACCGGGGAGCTGTTTTTT. This rearrangement joins TRBV27 to TRBJ2-2, with D possibly TRBD1 on 6 matching bases. This CDR3 contains 15 residues. Germline V lookup: CDR1 MNHEY, CDR2 SMNVEV (reference sequence). Trimming pared 5 bases from V and 4 bases from J, leaving 14 bases between.

The table lists this clone with a count of one. The V call is TRBV28, the J call TRBJ1-5; possible D gene TRBD1, 5 bases. Deletions cut 5 bases from V and 8 bases from J, with 16 bases between. Germline V lookup: CDR1 MDHEN, CDR2 SYDVKM. This CDR3 spans 14 amino acids. CDR3 protein: CASSLDSIWEPQHF. The DNA for the CDR3 is TGTGCCAGCAGTCTCGACAGTATCTGGGAGCCCCAGCATTTT.

The chain uses TRBV28 and TRBJ2-1; the D gene is possibly TRBD2 (6 bases). Germline V CDR1 and CDR2: MDHEN, SYDVKM. The V and J ends lost 2 bases and 0 bases respectively, with 11 bases between them. This CDR3 comprises 16 residues. CDR3 sequence: CASSLHGGNSYNEQFF. CDR3 coding DNA: TGTGCCAGCAGTTTACATGGGGGGAACTCCTACAATGAGCAGTTCTTC.

The chain carries TRBV11-2 and TRBJ2-7; a possible D gene is TRBD1 (6 bases). V lost 3 bases and J 3 bases, leaving 12 bases between the germline ends. Germline V lookup: CDR1 SGHAT, CDR2 FQNNGV. The CDR3 length is 14 residues. CDR3 residues: CASSFLGQIYEQYF. CDR3 sequence (DNA): TGTGCCAGCAGCTTCCTGGGACAAATCTACGAGCAGTACTTC.

The chain carries TRBV25-1 and TRBJ1-2; 10 nucleotides line up with TRBD1. The CDR3 runs 16 residues. Trimming took 2 bases from V and 4 from J; bases not matched to a gene: 7. Germline V gene lookup returns CDR1 MGHDK and CDR2 SYGVNS. CDR3 in DNA: TGTGCCAGCAGTGAAAACCGGGACAGGGGAGTCTATGGCTACACCTTC. It specifies CASSENRDRGVYGYTF.

The chain employs TRBV5-6 and TRBJ2-5; 8 bases agree with TRBD2. TRBJ2-7 explains the end of the DNA better; the J call may be wrong. The CDR3 covers 16 residues. Germline V gene lookup returns CDR1 SGHDT and CDR2 YYEEEE. In nucleotides, the CDR3 is TGTGCCAGCAGCTGGGGTGGAGGAAGCGGGAGTGTCGAGCAGTACTTC. Protein: CASSWGGGSGSVEQYF.

The rearrangement links TRBV15 to TRBJ1-2; D ambiguous. This CDR3 has 15 amino acids. CDR1 is LNHNV, CDR2 YYDKDF, per germline (reference sequence). Between the trimmed V and J ends, which lost 0 bases and 2 bases, there was a span of 10 bases. The CDR3 coding sequence is TGTGCCACCAGCAGAGATCCGAACAGCAACTATGGCTACACCTTC. Translating it yields CATSRDPNSNYGYTF. The whole variable domain, remainder taken from reference TRBV15 and TRBJ1-2, is DAMVIQNPRYQVTQFGKPVTLSCSQTLNHNVMYWYQQKSSQAPKLLFHYYDKDFNNEADTPDNFQSRRPNTSFCFLDIRSPGLGDTAMYLCATSRDPNSNYGYTFGSGTRLTVV.

The chain couples TRBV21-1 to TRBJ1-5; the D call of TRBD1 is as the table states it, not checked on the DNA. TRBV21-1 is a documented pseudogene. The CDR3 runs to 19 residues. The DNA of the CDR3 is TGTGCCAGCAGCAAAAGTCGCAGGGTAAGGGGTGGGAGCAATCAGCCCCAGCATTTT. Translation gives CASSKSRRVRGGSNQPQHF.

Regarding this clone: The same CDR3 is also encoded by other DNA sequences in this sample. The rearrangement joins TRBV4-1 to TRBJ1-5; D not resolved. Trimming cost V 3 bases and J 3 bases, with 9 bases left between them. The V gene's germline CDR1 is MGHRA and CDR2 YSYEKL. The length of the CDR3 is 14 residues. CDR3 nucleotides: TGCGCCAGCAGCCAGGACCGTAACAATCAGCCCCAGCATTTT. Amino acids: CASSQDRNNQPQHF.

The chain uses TRBV7-2 and TRBJ2-1, with 10 nucleotides matching TRBD2. Trimming took 5 bases from V and 6 from J; bases not matched to a gene: 10. The germline V gene has CDR1 SGHTA and CDR2 FQGNSA. CDR3 size: 16 residues. CDR3 sequence (DNA): TGTGCCAGCAGCCGACTACTAGCGGGAAGGGTCAATGAGCAGTTCTTC. Translating gives CASSRLLAGRVNEQFF.

There are many counts of this clone. The CDR3 sequence is CASRQGGDDTGELFF. CDR3 sequence (DNA): TGTGCCAGCAGACAGGGGGGCGATGACACCGGGGAGCTGTTTTTT. The chain carries TRBV6-4 and TRBJ2-2, with 8 bases matching TRBD1. The CDR3 has 15 amino acids. CDR1 is MRHNA, CDR2 SNTAGT, per germline. V was pared by 6 bases and J by 3 bases, with 6 bases of the junction left unmatched.

This clone was recorded at least ten times. The V gene is TRBV6-4, the J gene TRBJ2-3; D is possibly TRBD1 (7 bases). CDR1 and CDR2 from the germline V gene are MRHNA and SNTAGT. CDR3 length: 16 amino acids. The V end was cut by 3 bases, the J end by 4 bases, with 17 bases between. The chain's CDR3 is CASSEKVSGGSDTQYF. The DNA for the CDR3 is TGTGCCAGCAGTGAAAAAGTGTCAGGGGGGTCAGATACGCAGTATTTT.

The J gene is TRBJ2-5, the V gene TRBV9, with D maybe TRBD2 (5 bases). CDR1 is SGDLS, CDR2 YYNGEE, per germline. Trimming pared 4 bases from V and 1 base from J, leaving 11 bases between. This CDR3 has 14 amino acids. Here the CDR3 reads CASSLGGSQETQYF. CDR3 in DNA: TGTGCCAGCAGCCTAGGAGGCAGCCAAGAGACCCAGTACTTC. The full variable domain, its missing parts supplied by reference TRBV9 and TRBJ2-5, is DSGVTQTPKHLITATGQRVTLRCSPRSGDLSVYWYQQSLDQGLQFLIQYYNGEERAKGNILERFSAQQFPDLHSELNLSSLELGDSALYFCASSLGGSQETQYFGPGTRLLVL.

The chain carries TRBV7-2 and TRBJ2-3; 9 bases map to TRBD2. After removal of 1 base from V and 1 base from J, the junction contained 0 bases not matched to a gene. Germline V gene lookup returns CDR1 SGHTA and CDR2 FQGNSA. CDR3 size: 15 residues. The CDR3 coding sequence is TGTGCCAGCAGCTTAGGGACTAGCGGCACAGATACGCAGTATTTT. The encoded protein is CASSLGTSGTDTQYF.

The rearrangement uses TRBV6-5 and TRBJ2-3; 7 bases are a match to TRBD2. CDR1 and CDR2 from the germline V gene are MNHEY and SVGAGI. Trimming took 5 bases from V and 8 from J; bases not matched to a gene: 7. The CDR3 sequence is 13 residues long. The CDR3 nucleotides read TGTGCCAGCAGTCTAAGAACGGGGGGTACGCAGTATTTT. This gives the protein CASSLRTGGTQYF.

This clone appeared many times. The chain is built from TRBV7-2 and TRBJ1-1; D ambiguous. This CDR3 spans 13 amino acids. V was trimmed by 5 bases and J by 7 bases, leaving 14 bases between them. The V gene's germline CDR1 is SGHTA and CDR2 FQGNSA. The CDR3 DNA reads TGTGCCAGCAGCCCTTATCAACACATTGAAGCTTTCTTT. This translates into CASSPYQHIEAFF.

The V call is TRBV6-4, the J call TRBJ2-3; D uncertain. V was trimmed by 0 bases and J by 2 bases, leaving 6 bases between them. The length of the CDR3 is 14 residues. From germline, CDR1 is MRHNA and CDR2 SNTAGT. CDR3 coding DNA: TGTGCCAGCAGTGACTCCATAGACACAGATACGCAGTATTTT. It yields the protein CASSDSIDTDTQYF.

This clone was seen more than once but under ten times. The rearrangement links TRBV5-6 to TRBJ1-2; D call uncertain. The CDR3 covers 14 residues. Germline values: CDR1 SGHDT, CDR2 YYEEEE. V was clipped by 1 base and J by 6 bases, with 13 bases between them. CDR3 DNA sequence: TGTGCCAGCAGCTTGTCGGCGCGGGTGAATGGCTACACCTTC. Translation gives CASSLSARVNGYTF.

V is TRBV29-1 and J is TRBJ2-2; D is uncertain. The V gene lost 3 bases and the J gene lost 6 bases, with 5 bases spanning the gap. CDR3 size: 11 residues. Germline-derived CDR1 and CDR2 are SQVTM and ANQGSEA. CDR3 protein: CSVESSGELFF. CDR3 sequence (DNA): TGCAGCGTTGAGTCGTCCGGGGAGCTGTTTTTT.

This clone has a handful of counts. V gene TRBV29-1 combines with J gene TRBJ1-6, with a possible D match to TRBD1 (5 bases). CDR1 is SQVTM and CDR2 is ANQGSEA in the germline V gene. The V and J ends lost 6 bases and 0 bases respectively, with 12 bases between them. The CDR3 spans 15 residues. The CDR3: CSVRDGSSYNSPLHF. The CDR3 DNA reads as TGCAGCGTCCGGGACGGGAGCTCCTATAATTCACCCCTCCACTTT.

DNA of the CDR3: TGTGCCAGCAGCTTTTGGCTAGCGGTGAGGTTCTTC. Its protein is CASSFWLAVRFF. J is TRBJ2-1 and V is TRBV7-2; TRBD2 matches 7 bases. The CDR3 is 12 residues long. The germline CDR1 and CDR2 sequences are SGHTA and FQGNSA. Losses at the gene ends were 3 bases for V and 15 bases for J; bases not matched to a gene: 8.